A selection of T cell receptor beta chains follows, all from one sample in a study of identical twins. Each CDR3 protein gets one entry after TCRdb re-called the 5' RACE reads with MiXCR. The sample holds 450,000 to 600,000 distinct CDR3 sequences; around 24% are singletons and the top ten take about 0.5%. The data also belong to a second study, concerning yellow fever vaccine responses in identical twins.

The sample taken for sequencing was CD4+ T cells sorted from blood. These receptors came from a woman aged 18-30 years in good health. The CDR3 runs from the conserved cysteine through the conserved F or W. The D gene is left open where the match is weak. Part of the rows lack a size; the others show once, few, many or a class for expanded clones.

j_call,v_call,d_call,clone_size,cdr3_aa,cdr3_nt
TRBJ2-1,TRBV7-9,TRBD2,NA,CASTELAGGNEQFF,TGTGCCAGCACCGAGCTAGCGGGGGGCAATGAGCAGTTCTTC
TRBJ2-1,TRBV5-1,TRBD1,NA,CASSLGQEYNEQFF,TGCGCCAGCAGCCTGGGACAGGAGTACAATGAGCAGTTCTTC
TRBJ2-1,TRBV29-1,NA,NA,CSVGFSNEQFF,TGCAGCGTTGGTTTTTCCAATGAGCAGTTCTTC
TRBJ2-5,TRBV27,TRBD2,NA,CASSSSGGARETQYF,TGTGCCAGCAGTTCTAGCGGGGGGGCCCGTGAGACCCAGTACTTC
TRBJ1-4,TRBV4-1,TRBD1,few,CASSQFGRGSEKLFF,TGCGCCAGCAGCCAATTCGGCAGGGGGAGTGAAAAACTGTTTTTT
TRBJ2-3,TRBV5-1,NA,few,CASSYSQMSYF,TGCGCCAGCAGCTACTCGCAAATGTCGTATTTT
TRBJ2-1,TRBV24-1,TRBD1,NA,CATSDSPGGQGINEQFF,TGTGCCACCAGTGATAGTCCCGGGGGACAGGGGATCAATGAGCAGTTCTTC
TRBJ2-5,TRBV7-9,TRBD1,few,CASSLGDRNQETQYF,TGTGCCAGCAGCTTAGGGGACAGGAACCAAGAGACCCAGTACTTC
TRBJ2-4,TRBV2,TRBD1,NA,CASSGVPSGTGGRGAKNIQYF,TGTGCCAGCAGTGGCGTCCCCTCCGGGACAGGGGGCAGGGGGGCCAAAAACATTCAGTACTTC
TRBJ2-3,TRBV10-3,NA,NA,CAISDLTAGHSTDTQYF,TGTGCCATCAGTGACCTAACCGCGGGACACAGCACAGATACGCAGTATTTT
TRBJ2-3,TRBV20-1,NA,NA,CSAGTHTDTQYF,TGCAGTGCCGGGACACACACAGATACGCAGTATTTT
TRBJ1-1,TRBV7-2,NA,NA,CASSLEAGVNTEAFF,TGTGCCAGCAGCTTAGAGGCAGGGGTGAACACTGAAGCTTTCTTT
TRBJ2-2,TRBV3-1,NA,few,CASSQNFGTGELFF,TGTGCCAGCAGCCAAAACTTTGGCACCGGGGAGCTGTTTTTT
TRBJ1-1,TRBV19,NA,NA,CASSTQTANTEAFF,TGTGCCAGTAGTACCCAGACAGCGAACACTGAAGCTTTCTTT
TRBJ2-1,TRBV2,NA,NA,CASTRGGDWEFF,TGTGCCAGCACAAGGGGCGGGGATTGGGAGTTCTTC
TRBJ2-7,TRBV11-2,NA,NA,CASSSEMGWEQYF,TGTGCCAGCAGCTCCGAAATGGGTTGGGAGCAGTACTTC
TRBJ2-5,TRBV24-1,NA,once,CATSLRGSPRETQYF,TGTGCCACCAGTCTGAGGGGGTCACCTCGGGAGACCCAGTACTTC
TRBJ2-1,TRBV24-1,NA,few,CATSDFGSRGNEQFF,TGTGCCACCAGTGATTTCGGGAGCCGGGGCAATGAGCAGTTCTTC
TRBJ2-3,TRBV7-2,NA,NA,CASSLIRGGFTDTQYF,TGTGCCAGCAGCTTAATCCGCGGGGGCTTTACAGATACGCAGTATTTT
TRBJ2-7,TRBV28,NA,NA,CASGPREQYF,TGTGCCAGCGGGCCCAGGGAGCAGTACTTC
TRBJ2-5,TRBV27,TRBD2,NA,CASSMGKLAGGREETQYF,TGTGCCAGCAGTATGGGAAAACTAGCGGGAGGCCGGGAAGAGACCCAGTACTTC
TRBJ2-6,TRBV18,TRBD1,NA,CASSPLGRDRGSGANVLTF,TGTGCCAGCTCGCCCTTAGGAAGGGACAGGGGCTCTGGGGCCAACGTCCTGACTTTC
TRBJ1-2,TRBV6-1,NA,few,CASRRTDFSYGYTF,TGTGCCAGCAGACGGACGGATTTCAGCTATGGCTACACCTTC